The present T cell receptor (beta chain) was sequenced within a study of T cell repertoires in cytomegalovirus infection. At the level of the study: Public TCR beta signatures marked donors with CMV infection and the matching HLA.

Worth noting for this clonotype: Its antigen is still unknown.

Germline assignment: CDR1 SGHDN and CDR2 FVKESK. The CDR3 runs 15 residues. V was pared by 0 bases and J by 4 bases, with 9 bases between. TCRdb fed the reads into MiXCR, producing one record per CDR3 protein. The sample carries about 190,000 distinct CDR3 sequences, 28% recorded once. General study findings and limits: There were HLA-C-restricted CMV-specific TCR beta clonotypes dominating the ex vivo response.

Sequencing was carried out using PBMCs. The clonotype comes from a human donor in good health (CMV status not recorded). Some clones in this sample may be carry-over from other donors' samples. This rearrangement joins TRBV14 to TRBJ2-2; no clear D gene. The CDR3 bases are TGTGCCAGCAGCCAAGAACAGTTTTTCACCGGGGAGCTGTTTTTT. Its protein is CASSQEQFFTGELFF.